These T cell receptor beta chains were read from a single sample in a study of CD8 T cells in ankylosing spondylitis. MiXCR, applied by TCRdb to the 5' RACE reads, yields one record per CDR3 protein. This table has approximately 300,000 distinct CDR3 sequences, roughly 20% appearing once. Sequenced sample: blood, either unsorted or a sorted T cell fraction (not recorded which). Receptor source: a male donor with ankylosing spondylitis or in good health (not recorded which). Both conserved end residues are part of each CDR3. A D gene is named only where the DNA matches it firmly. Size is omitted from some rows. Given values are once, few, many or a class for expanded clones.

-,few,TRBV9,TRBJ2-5,TGTGCCAGCAGCGTAGTTGGGGAGACCCAGTACTTC,CASSVVGETQYF
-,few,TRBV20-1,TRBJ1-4,TGCAGTGCTAGAGATCTCCAGGGAGCTAATGAAAAACTGTTTTTT,CSARDLQGANEKLFF
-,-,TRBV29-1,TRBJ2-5,TGCAGCGTCGCCATCCTAGCAGGGGAGACCCAGTACTTC,CSVAILAGETQYF
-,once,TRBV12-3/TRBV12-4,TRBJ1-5,TGTGCCAGCAGTTTCGGGAGTAGCAATCAGCCCCAGCATTTT,CASSFGSSNQPQHF
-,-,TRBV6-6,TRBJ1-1,TGTGCCAGCAGCCTACAGGGCACTGAAGCTTTCTTT,CASSLQGTEAFF
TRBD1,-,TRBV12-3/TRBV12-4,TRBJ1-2,TGTGCCAGCACCAGAGCTAGGGGGCGCGGCTACACCTTC,CASTRARGRGYTF
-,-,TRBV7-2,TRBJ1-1,TGTGCCAGCAGCTTATATTCGACGAGGAACACTGAAGCTTTCTTT,CASSLYSTRNTEAFF
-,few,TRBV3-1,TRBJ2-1,TGTGCCAGCAGCCAAAATCAATGGAGTGAGCAGTTCTTC,CASSQNQWSEQFF
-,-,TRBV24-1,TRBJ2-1,TGTGCCACCAGTGATTCGTTCTCACCTGAGCAGTTCTTC,CATSDSFSPEQFF
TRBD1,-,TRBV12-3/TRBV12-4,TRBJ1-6,TGTGCCAGCAGGGACAGGCTCTTATCACCCCTCCACTTT,CASRDRLLSPLHF
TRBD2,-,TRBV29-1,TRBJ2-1,TGCAGCGTAGCGACTAGCGGGATATACAATGAGCAGTTCTTC,CSVATSGIYNEQFF
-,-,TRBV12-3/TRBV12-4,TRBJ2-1,TGTGCCAGCAGTTATACGGGGGACAGATTGAATGAGCAGTTCTTC,CASSYTGDRLNEQFF
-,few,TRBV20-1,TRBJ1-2,TGCAGTGCTGCGGCGGACAGATCTTATGGCTACACCTTC,CSAAADRSYGYTF
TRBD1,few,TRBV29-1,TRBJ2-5,TGCAGCGCCCGACAGGGAGTGGCGGAAGAGACCCAGTACTTC,CSARQGVAEETQYF
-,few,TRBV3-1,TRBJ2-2,TGTGCCAGCAGCCAAGACGGTGGTGGGCTCGGCGGGGAGCTGTTTTTT,CASSQDGGGLGGELFF
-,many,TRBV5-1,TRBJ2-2,TGCGCCAGCAGCCCTCGGACTCCGGAGGCCGGGGAGCTGTTTTTT,CASSPRTPEAGELFF
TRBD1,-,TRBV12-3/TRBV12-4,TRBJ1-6,TGTGCCAGCAGACGGGGACAGCCTCTTTATAATTCACCCCTCCACTTT,CASRRGQPLYNSPLHF
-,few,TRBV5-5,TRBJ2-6,TGTGCCAGCAGCACTCACCCAAGGGGCTCTGGGGCCAACGTCCTGACTTTC,CASSTHPRGSGANVLTF
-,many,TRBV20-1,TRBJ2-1,TGCAGTGCCCCGGACTCTGACAATGAGCAGTTCTTC,CSAPDSDNEQFF
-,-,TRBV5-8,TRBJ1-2,TGTGCCAGCAGCCGCACTCAGGGAGTTGGCGGCTACACCTTC,CASSRTQGVGGYTF
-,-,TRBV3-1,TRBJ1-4,TGTGCCAGCAGCCCTCAGGGAGGAAAACTGTTTTTT,CASSPQGGKLFF
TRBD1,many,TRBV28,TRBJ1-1,TGTGCCAGCACCACAGGGGGCTTCAACGAAGCTTTCTTT,CASTTGGFNEAFF
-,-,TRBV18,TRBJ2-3,TGTGCCAGCTCACCACGGACAGCAACTGGCACAGATACGCAGTATTTT,CASSPRTATGTDTQYF
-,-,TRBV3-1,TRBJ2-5,TGTGCCAGCAGCCCCGCAGGGGTCGAGACCCAGTACTTC,CASSPAGVETQYF
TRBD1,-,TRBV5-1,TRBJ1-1,TGCGCCAGCAGCTTGGTAACAGGGGGCAACACTGAAGCTTTCTTT,CASSLVTGGNTEAFF
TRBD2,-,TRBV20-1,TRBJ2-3,TGCAGTGACAGTCGAGCGGGGGGAGCCACAGATACGCAGTATTTT,CSDSRAGGATDTQYF
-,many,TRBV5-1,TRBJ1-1,TGCGCCAGCAGCCCAGTTTTGCGTGGGGGAAACACTGAAGCTTTCTTT,CASSPVLRGGNTEAFF
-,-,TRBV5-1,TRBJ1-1,TGCGCCAGCAGTCCTATGAACACTGAAGCTTTCTTT,CASSPMNTEAFF
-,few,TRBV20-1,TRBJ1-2,TGCAGTGCTCGGATGCCGGGACTCCGGGGCTACACCTTC,CSARMPGLRGYTF
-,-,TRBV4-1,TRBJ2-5,TGCGCCAGCAGCCAAGAGGGACATTCGCAAGAGACCCAGTACTTC,CASSQEGHSQETQYF
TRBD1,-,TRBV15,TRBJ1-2,TGTGCCACCAGCGCCGCGGGACAGGGGTTTGCTGGCTACACCTTC,CATSAAGQGFAGYTF
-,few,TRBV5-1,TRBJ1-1,TGCGCCAGCAGGGCCGGGGGATTTGAAGCTTTCTTT,CASRAGGFEAFF
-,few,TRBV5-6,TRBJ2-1,TGTGCCAGCAGCCAAGTAGGTCTGGGACAATCGTTCTTC,CASSQVGLGQSFF
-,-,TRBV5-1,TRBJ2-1,TGCGCCAGCAGCCCCGTGTTGGGAAGCTCCTACAATGAGCAGTTCTTC,CASSPVLGSSYNEQFF
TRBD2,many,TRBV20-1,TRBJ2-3,TGCAGTGCTAGAGAGGGACTAGTTGTCACAGATACGCAGTATTTT,CSAREGLVVTDTQYF
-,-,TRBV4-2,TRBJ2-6,TGTGCCAGCAGCCAAGATGGAGGCAGGCACTCTGGGGCCAACGTCCTGACTTTC,CASSQDGGRHSGANVLTF
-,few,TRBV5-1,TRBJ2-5,TGCGCCAGCTCAACCGGGACACAACAGGAGACCCAGTACTTC,CASSTGTQQETQYF
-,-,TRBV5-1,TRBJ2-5,TGCGCCAGCAGCCCCGGGGCAGGGGTGGCGGAGACCCAGTACTTC,CASSPGAGVAETQYF
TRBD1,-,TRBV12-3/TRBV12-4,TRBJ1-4,TGTGCCAGCAGCCCGGAGAGGGGGCGCGGTGAAAAACTGTTTTTT,CASSPERGRGEKLFF
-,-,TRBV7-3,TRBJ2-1,TGTGCCAGCAGCCCTACAGCTAACAATGAGCAGTTCTTC,CASSPTANNEQFF
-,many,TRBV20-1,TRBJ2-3,TGCAGTGCTAGCGGACAGTCGGTCACAGATACGCAGTATTTT,CSASGQSVTDTQYF
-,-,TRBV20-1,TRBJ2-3,TGCAGTGCTAGACCGGGGGCCTCTAGCACAGATACGCAGTATTTT,CSARPGASSTDTQYF
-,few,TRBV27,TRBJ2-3,TGTGCCAGCAGTTATGGGGCAGGGGAAGTGGATACGCAGTATTTT,CASSYGAGEVDTQYF
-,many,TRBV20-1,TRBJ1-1,TGCAGTGCTAACGACCCTCCCCCGGGGCCCCCTGAAGCTTTCTTT,CSANDPPPGPPEAFF
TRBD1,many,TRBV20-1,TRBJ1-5,TGCAGTGCTCCTCAGGGGGGCCGGGGCAATCAGCCCCAGCATTTT,CSAPQGGRGNQPQHF
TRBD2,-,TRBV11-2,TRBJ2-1,TGTGCCAGCAGCACGTACCGGACTAGCGGGGGGCCGGGGAATGAGCAGTTCTTC,CASSTYRTSGGPGNEQFF
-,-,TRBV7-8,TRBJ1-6,TGTGCCAGCAGCTTAGCGGTTCAGGGGAGCTCCTATAATTCACCCCTCCACTTT,CASSLAVQGSSYNSPLHF
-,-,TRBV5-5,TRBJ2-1,TGTGCCAGCAGCGTGGACAGACGGGCGGGGTCCTACAATGAGCAGTTCTTC,CASSVDRRAGSYNEQFF
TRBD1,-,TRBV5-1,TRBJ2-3,TGCGCCAGCAGCTTGTTTCAGGGGGCCGGGGATACGCAGTATTTT,CASSLFQGAGDTQYF
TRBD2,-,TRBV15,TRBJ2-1,TGTGCCACCAGCAAGGGCACTAGCGACAATGAGCAGTTCTTC,CATSKGTSDNEQFF
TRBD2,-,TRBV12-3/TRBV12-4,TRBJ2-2,TGTGCCAGCAGCATGGGACTAGCGGGAAACACCGGGGAGCTGTTTTTT,CASSMGLAGNTGELFF
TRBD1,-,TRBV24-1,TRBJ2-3,TGTGCCACCAGTGGGGTGGGACAGGGAAGCACAGATACGCAGTATTTT,CATSGVGQGSTDTQYF
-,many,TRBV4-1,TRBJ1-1,TGCGCCAGCGCTATAGGGGTCCCAAACACTGAAGCTTTCTTT,CASAIGVPNTEAFF
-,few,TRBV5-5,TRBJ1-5,TGTGCCAGCAGCTTGTCGGCAGCAAGCAATCAGCCCCAGCATTTT,CASSLSAASNQPQHF
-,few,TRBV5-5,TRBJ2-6,TGTGCCAGCAGTGAGGGAGCCTCTGGGGCCAACGTCCTGACTTTC,CASSEGASGANVLTF